Presented here are 25 T cell receptor beta chains from one specimen sequenced in a study of low-dose radiotherapy and immunotherapy resistance in tumors. With TRAV- and TRBV-specific primers, first-strand cDNA was made, covering the alpha and beta chains. The PCR that amplified TCRs ran for approximately 20 cycles, relying on a constant-region primer and a V-primer adapter. TCRdb processed the reads anew with MiXCR; each CDR3 protein has one entry. In the table there are 55,000 to 70,000 distinct CDR3 sequences, under 30% of which are singletons. Documented time point: before trial treatment. Sequencing used PBMCs, obtained before treatment. These receptors originate from a male donor with prostate cancer.

This chain uses TRBV2 with TRBJ2-7; TRBD2 aligns across 15 bases. The CDR3 has 16 residues. V lost 1 base and J lost 4; bases outside the gene matches: 2. Germline CDR1 is SNHLY and CDR2 is FYNNEI. The CDR3 DNA is TGTGCCAGCAGTGAAGGTGGACTAGCGGGGGGGTACGAGCAGTACTTC. Residues: CASSEGGLAGGYEQYF.

In this sample, this clonotype turned up many times. The chain carries TRBV20-1 and TRBJ2-3, with a weak D call TRBD1 (5 bases). Trimming removed 4 bases at V and 1 base at J, with 12 bases between. This CDR3 contains 14 residues. Germline lookup yields CDR1 DFQATT and CDR2 SNEGSKA (reference sequence). DNA for the CDR3: TGCAGTGCTACAGGGTCTACCGGCACAGATACGCAGTATTTT. It is translated as CSATGSTGTDTQYF.

This clonotype occurred many times. The genes are TRBV5-4 and TRBJ2-3, with D uncertain. V lost 0 bases and J lost 3, with 2 bases in between. Germline V gene sequence: CDR1 SGHNT, CDR2 YYREEE (reference sequence). This CDR3 has 12 amino acids. Here the CDR3 reads CASSLATDTQYF. The DNA for the CDR3 is TGTGCCAGCAGCTTGGCGACAGATACGCAGTATTTT.

This clonotype appeared many times. The CDR3 region has the DNA TGTGCCAGCAGTTTTCCCTGGACTAGCTACAATGAGCAGTTCTTC. Encoded protein: CASSFPWTSYNEQFF. The chain joins TRBV27 to TRBJ2-1; 7 nucleotides line up with TRBD2. CDR1 is MNHEY, CDR2 SMNVEV, per germline (reference sequence). Unmatched junction bases numbered 5, after V lost 3 bases and J lost 3 bases. The CDR3 runs 15 residues.

This clonotype has at least ten counts. The chain combines TRBV30 with TRBJ2-2, with TRBD1 as a possible D gene (5 bases). The ends were cut back, 6 bases at V and 2 bases at J, with 10 bases in the middle. Germline CDR1 GTSNPN, CDR2 SVGIG (reference sequence). This CDR3 region has 13 residues. In DNA form, the CDR3 reads TGTGCCTGCGACAGTACCAACACCGGGGAGCTGTTTTTT. Protein sequence: CACDSTNTGELFF. The full variable domain, rest sourced from reference TRBV30 and TRBJ2-2, is SQTIHQWPATLVQPVGSPLSLECTVEGTSNPNLYWYRQAAGRGLQLLFYSVGIGQISSEVPQNLSASRPQDRQFILSSKKLLLSDSGFYLCACDSTNTGELFFGEGSRLTVL.

In its sample, this clonotype was seen many times. V gene TRBV4-1 combines with J gene TRBJ2-1; no clear D. Germline V lookup: CDR1 MGHRA, CDR2 YSYEKL. The ends were cut back, 3 bases at V and 4 bases at J, with 10 bases in the middle. The CDR3 consists of 14 residues. Written as DNA, the CDR3 is TGCGCCAGCAGCCAGAGGCAAGGGTACAATGAGCAGTTCTTC. It is translated as CASSQRQGYNEQFF.

This clonotype was counted ten times or more. The chain recombines TRBV14 with TRBJ1-4; D ambiguous. The ends were cut back, 0 bases at V and 8 bases at J, with 7 bases in the middle. The CDR3 sequence is 13 residues long. From germline, CDR1 is SGHDN and CDR2 FVKESK. CDR3 amino acids: CASSQDIREKLFF. CDR3 nucleotides: TGTGCCAGCAGCCAAGATATAAGGGAAAAACTGTTTTTT. Full variable domain (outside the CDR3, taken from reference TRBV14 and TRBJ1-4): EAGVTQFPSHSVIEKGQTVTLRCDPISGHDNLYWYRRVMGKEIKFLLHFVKESKQDESGMPNNRFLAERTGGTYSTLKVQPAELEDSGVYFCASSQDIREKLFFGSGTQLSVL.

This chain joins TRBV28 and TRBJ1-1; 7 positions match TRBD1. Germline-derived CDR1 and CDR2 are MDHEN and SYDVKM. The CDR3 is 13 amino acids. Trimming took 8 bases from V and 1 from J; bases not matched to a gene: 4. CDR3 sequence (DNA): TGTGCCAGCCTGAGGACAGGGAACACTGAAGCTTTCTTT. This sequence encodes CASLRTGNTEAFF.

This clonotype was counted many times. This chain uses TRBV25-1 with TRBJ2-5, with 9 bases identical to TRBD2. With 4 bases clipped from V and 2 bases from J, the junction kept 11 bases outside the gene matches. The CDR3 has 17 residues. The V gene's germline CDR1 is MGHDK and CDR2 SYGVNS. The CDR3 is CASSAGGRARGQETQYF. CDR3 DNA: TGTGCCAGCAGTGCAGGCGGGAGGGCCCGAGGGCAAGAGACCCAGTACTTC. Based on the CDR3 plus reference TRBV25-1 and TRBJ2-5, the full variable domain is EADIYQTPRYLVIGTGKKITLECSQTMGHDKMYWYQQDPGMELHLIHYSYGVNSTEKGDLSSESTVSRIRTEHFPLTLESARPSHTSQYLCASSAGGRARGQETQYFGPGTRLLVL.

About this clonotype: No DNA is shown, since the ends of the CDR3 on it are uncertain; the CDR3 is the one TCRdb lists. This rearrangement joins TRBV5-1 to TRBJ2-2. In germline, CDR1 is SGHRS, CDR2 YFSETQ. The CDR3 spans 16 residues, counting both ends. The CDR3 region is CASSLAASYTGELFFF.

The chain employs TRBV29-1 and TRBJ2-7; D is unclear. The ends were cut back, 4 bases at V and 0 bases at J, with 13 bases in the middle. This CDR3 has 14 residues. Germline-derived CDR1 and CDR2 are SQVTM and ANQGSEA. The CDR3 sequence is CSVGVTGASYEQYF. The DNA for the CDR3 is TGCAGCGTTGGGGTAACGGGTGCCTCCTACGAGCAGTACTTC.

This clonotype was found many times. The chain links TRBV7-6 to TRBJ2-7; weak D call: TRBD1 (6 bases). This CDR3 has 14 amino acids. Germline CDR1 reads SGHVS; CDR2 reads FNYEAQ. V was pared by 5 bases and J by 2 bases, with 13 bases between. The CDR3 loop is CASSHRQEPYEQYF. In nucleotides, the CDR3 is TGTGCCAGCAGCCATAGACAGGAGCCCTACGAGCAGTACTTC.

This chain uses TRBV6-2 or TRBV6-3 with TRBJ2-5, with D tentatively TRBD1 or TRBD2 (5 bases each). Germline CDR1 is MNHEY and CDR2 is SVGEGT. The CDR3 length is 15 residues. Trimming removed 3 bases from V and 0 bases from J, with 11 bases in between. CDR3 sequence: CASSYRGEYQETQYF. The CDR3 DNA reads TGTGCCAGCAGTTATCGAGGGGAGTACCAAGAGACCCAGTACTTC.

This clonotype occurred many times. V is TRBV28 and J is TRBJ1-1, with no clear D. The germline V gene encodes CDR1 MDHEN and CDR2 SYDVKM. V shed 1 base and J shed 0 bases, with 6 bases lying between them. The CDR3 loop spans 14 amino acids. Here the CDR3 reads CASSLYKMNTEAFF. The CDR3 DNA sequence: TGTGCCAGCAGTTTATATAAGATGAACACTGAAGCTTTCTTT.

The table lists this clonotype with many counts. The V gene is TRBV5-1, the J gene TRBJ1-1; D is unresolved. Germline loops: CDR1 SGHRS, CDR2 YFSETQ. V shed 2 bases and J shed 1 base, with 6 bases lying between them. This CDR3 contains 13 residues. The CDR3 protein is CASSFNTNTEAFF. CDR3 sequence (DNA): TGCGCCAGCAGCTTTAACACGAACACTGAAGCTTTCTTT.

This clonotype was seen many times. V and J are TRBV11-2 and TRBJ2-1; TRBD2 matches 7 bases. The CDR3 sequence is 15 residues long. V dropped 0 bases and J dropped 10; count of bases not matched to a gene: 9. Germline CDR1 is SGHAT and CDR2 is FQNNGV. The CDR3 reads CASSLDGGGSGEQFF. In nucleotides, the CDR3 is TGTGCCAGCAGCTTAGATGGAGGTGGTAGCGGGGAGCAGTTCTTC.

J is TRBJ2-3 and V is TRBV29-1; the D gene is possibly TRBD1 (7 bases). Trimming left V 6 bases short and J 2 bases short, with 15 bases between. Germline V gives CDR1 SQVTM, CDR2 ANQGSEA. The CDR3 is 14 residues long. The CDR3 DNA is TGCAGCGTCAACGAGGAGGGGGCCACAGATACGCAGTATTTT. Translated: CSVNEEGATDTQYF.

This clonotype has at least ten counts. This chain joins TRBV4-2 and TRBJ1-6; no definite D call. With 4 bases removed from V and 4 bases from J, the gap between germline ends came to 8 bases. Germline V gene lookup returns CDR1 LGHNA and CDR2 YNFKEQ. CDR3 length equals 14 residues. CDR3 nucleotides: TGTGCCAGCAGCCTCCAGGAGTATAATTCACCCCTCCACTTT. This sequence encodes CASSLQEYNSPLHF.

This sequence joins TRBV4-3 and TRBJ2-3; 11 bases match TRBD2. The CDR3 extends over 16 amino acids. The V gene's germline CDR1 is LGHNA and CDR2 YSLEER. With V trimmed by 0 bases and J by 2 bases, 1 base remained unmatched. CDR3 sequence (DNA): TGCGCCAGCAGCCAAGAACTAGCGGGGGCCACAGATACGCAGTATTTT. Translation: CASSQELAGATDTQYF.

This clonotype was observed many times. The gene calls are TRBV5-1 and TRBJ2-3; a possible D gene is TRBD2 (6 bases). The ends were cut back, 4 bases at V and 2 bases at J, with 17 bases in the middle. The germline CDR1 and CDR2 sequences are SGHRS and YFSETQ. This CDR3 spans 16 amino acids. For the CDR3, the DNA is TGCGCCAGCAGCCAAACGGGACTGGGAAACACAGATACGCAGTATTTT. Residues: CASSQTGLGNTDTQYF.

J is TRBJ2-6 and V is TRBV10-3; tentative D call: TRBD1 (5 bases). From germline, CDR1 is ENHRY and CDR2 SYGVKD. This CDR3 is built from 14 residues. Trimming cost V 9 bases and J 0 bases, with 9 bases left between them. Written as DNA, the CDR3 is TGTGCCATAAGACAGTCCTCTGGGGCCAACGTCCTGACTTTC. The encoded protein is CAIRQSSGANVLTF.

At least ten counts were recorded for this clonotype. This chain joins TRBV11-2 and TRBJ2-2, with 13 nucleotides matching TRBD2. V was pared by 5 bases and J by 5 bases, with 2 bases of the junction left unmatched. This CDR3 contains 15 residues. Germline V lookup: CDR1 SGHAT, CDR2 FQNNGV. CDR3 sequence reads: CASSAGLAGTGELFF. In nucleotides, the CDR3 is TGTGCCAGCAGCGCGGGACTAGCGGGGACCGGGGAGCTGTTTTTT.

At least ten counts were recorded for this clonotype. The J gene is TRBJ1-2, the V gene TRBV7-9; D possibly corresponds to TRBD1 (6 bases). The V gene's germline CDR1 is SEHNR and CDR2 FQNEAQ (reference sequence). V was shortened by 5 bases and J by 8 bases, with 15 bases between the two germline ends. The CDR3 is 13 residues long. The CDR3 here is CASSLEDSGGYTF. The CDR3 DNA reads as TGTGCCAGCAGCCTAGAGGACAGTGGAGGCTACACCTTC.

The table lists this clonotype with many counts. The chain couples TRBV19 to TRBJ2-5; weak D call: TRBD2 (6 bases). With 6 bases removed from V and 3 bases from J, the gap between germline ends came to 11 bases. The CDR3 covers 13 residues. CDR1 and CDR2 (germline): LNHDA, SQIVND (reference sequence). The CDR3 protein is CASRRREEETQYF. CDR3 DNA sequence: TGTGCCAGTAGACGGAGGGAAGAAGAGACCCAGTACTTC.

V and J are TRBV28 and TRBJ2-7; 9 nucleotides match TRBD1. The germline V gene encodes CDR1 MDHEN and CDR2 SYDVKM. The V and J ends lost 2 bases and 7 bases, in that order; junction bases with no gene match: 12. The CDR3 is made up of 16 amino acids. The CDR3 region is CASSLPGTGLAKEQYF. The CDR3 region has the DNA TGTGCCAGCAGTTTACCCGGGACAGGGCTGGCGAAGGAGCAGTACTTC.